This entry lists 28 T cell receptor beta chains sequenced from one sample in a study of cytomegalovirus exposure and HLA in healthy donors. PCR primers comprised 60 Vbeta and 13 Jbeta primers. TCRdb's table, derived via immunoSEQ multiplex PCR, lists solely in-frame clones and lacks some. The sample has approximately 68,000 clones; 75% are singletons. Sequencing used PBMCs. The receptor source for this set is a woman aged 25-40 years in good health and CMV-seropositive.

CDR3 coding DNA: TGTGCCAGCAGCTTAGGCGGCAGGGTAAGCTCCTACGAGCAGTACTTC. It yields the protein CASSLGGRVSSYEQYF. V usage is TRBV11-2 and J usage is TRBJ2-7; tentatively, D is TRBD1 (5 bases). The V end was cut by 1 base, the J end by 0 bases, with 13 bases between. The CDR3 is 16 amino acids. Germline CDR1 and CDR2: SGHAT and FQNNGV. Supplemented by reference TRBV11-2 and TRBJ2-7, the full variable domain reads EAGVAQSPRYKIIEKRQSVAFWCNPISGHATLYWYQQILGQGPKLLIQFQNNGVVDDSQLPKDRFSAERLKGVDSTLKIQPAKLEDSAVYLCASSLGGRVSSYEQYFGPGTRLTVT.

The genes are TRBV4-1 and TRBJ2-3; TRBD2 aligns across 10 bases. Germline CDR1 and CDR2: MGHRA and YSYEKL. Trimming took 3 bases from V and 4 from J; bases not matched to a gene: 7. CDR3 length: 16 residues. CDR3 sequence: CASSQITSGTADTQYF. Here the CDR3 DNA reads TGCGCCAGCAGCCAGATAACTAGCGGGACCGCAGATACGCAGTATTTT.

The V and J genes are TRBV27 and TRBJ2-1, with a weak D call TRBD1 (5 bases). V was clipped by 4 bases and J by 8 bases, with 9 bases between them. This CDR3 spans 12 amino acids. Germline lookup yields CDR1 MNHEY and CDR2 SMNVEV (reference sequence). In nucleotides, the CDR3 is TGTGCCAGCAGTTCCAGGGTTTATGAGCAGTTCTTC. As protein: CASSSRVYEQFF.

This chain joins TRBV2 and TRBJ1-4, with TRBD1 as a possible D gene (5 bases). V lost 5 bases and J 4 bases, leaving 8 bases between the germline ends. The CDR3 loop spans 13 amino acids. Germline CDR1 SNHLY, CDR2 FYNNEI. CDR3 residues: CASSIQVNEKLFF. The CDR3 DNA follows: TGTGCCAGCAGTATACAGGTTAATGAAAAACTGTTTTTT.

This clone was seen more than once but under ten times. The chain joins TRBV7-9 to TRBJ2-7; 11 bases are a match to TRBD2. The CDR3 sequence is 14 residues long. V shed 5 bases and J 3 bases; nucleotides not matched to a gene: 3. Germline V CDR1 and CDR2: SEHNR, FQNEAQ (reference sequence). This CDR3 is CASSELAGVYEQYF. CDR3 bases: TGTGCCAGCAGCGAACTAGCGGGAGTCTACGAGCAGTACTTC.

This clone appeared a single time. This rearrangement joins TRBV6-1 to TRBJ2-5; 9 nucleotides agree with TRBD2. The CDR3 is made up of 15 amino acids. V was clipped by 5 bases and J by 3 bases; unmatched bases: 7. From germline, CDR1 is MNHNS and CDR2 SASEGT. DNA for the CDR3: TGTGCCAGCAGTTGGACTAGCGTACCAGAAGAGACCCAGTACTTC. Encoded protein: CASSWTSVPEETQYF.

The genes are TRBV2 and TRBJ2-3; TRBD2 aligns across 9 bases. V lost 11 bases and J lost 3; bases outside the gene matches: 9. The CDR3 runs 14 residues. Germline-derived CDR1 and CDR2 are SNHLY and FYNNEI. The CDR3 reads CASGGLAKTDTQYF. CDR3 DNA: TGTGCCTCCGGGGGACTAGCCAAAACAGATACGCAGTATTTT.

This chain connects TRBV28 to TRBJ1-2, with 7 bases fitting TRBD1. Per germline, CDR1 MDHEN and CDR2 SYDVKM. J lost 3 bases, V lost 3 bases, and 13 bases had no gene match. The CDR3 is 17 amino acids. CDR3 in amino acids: CASSLALKRDRDYGYTF. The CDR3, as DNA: TGTGCCAGCAGTTTGGCCCTGAAGAGAGACAGGGACTATGGCTACACCTTC.

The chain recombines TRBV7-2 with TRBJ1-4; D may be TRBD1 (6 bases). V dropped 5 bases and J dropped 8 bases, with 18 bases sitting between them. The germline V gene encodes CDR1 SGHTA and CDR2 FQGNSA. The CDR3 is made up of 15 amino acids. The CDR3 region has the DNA TGTGCCAGCAGCCAAGGGGGGGCCACGGGGGAAAAACTGTTTTTT. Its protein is CASSQGGATGEKLFF.

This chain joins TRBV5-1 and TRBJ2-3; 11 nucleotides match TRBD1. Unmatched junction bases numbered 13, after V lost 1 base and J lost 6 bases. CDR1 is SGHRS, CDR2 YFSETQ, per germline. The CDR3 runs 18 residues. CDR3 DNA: TGCGCCAGCAGCTTGCGGGGGACAGGGGGTACGACGATGGATACGCAGTATTTT. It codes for CASSLRGTGGTTMDTQYF.

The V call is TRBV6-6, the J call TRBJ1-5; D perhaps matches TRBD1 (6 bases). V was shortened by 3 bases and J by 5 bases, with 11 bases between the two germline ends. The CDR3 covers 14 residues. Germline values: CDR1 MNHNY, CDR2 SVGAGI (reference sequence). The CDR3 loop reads CASSYSRGYQPQHF. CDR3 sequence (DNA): TGTGCCAGCAGTTATTCCAGGGGTTATCAGCCCCAGCATTTT.

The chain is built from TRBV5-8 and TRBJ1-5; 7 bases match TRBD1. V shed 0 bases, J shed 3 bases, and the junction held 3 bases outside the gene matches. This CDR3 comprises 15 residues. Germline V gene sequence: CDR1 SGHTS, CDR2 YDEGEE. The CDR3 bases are TGTGCCAGCAGCTTGGTGACAGGGCCCAATCAGCCCCAGCATTTT. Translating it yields CASSLVTGPNQPQHF. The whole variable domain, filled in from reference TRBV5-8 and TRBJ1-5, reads EAGVTQSPTHLIKTRGQQATLRCSPISGHTSVYWYQQALGLGLQFLLWYDEGEERNRGNFPPRFSGRQFPNYSSELNVNALELEDSALYLCASSLVTGPNQPQHFGDGTRLSIL.

The CDR3 is CASSVAVVGGSLELFF. The CDR3 coding sequence is TGTGCCAGCAGCGTAGCAGTTGTCGGGGGAAGTTTGGAGCTGTTTTTT. The V gene is TRBV9, the J gene TRBJ2-2, with TRBD2 as a possible D gene (6 bases). Trimming took off 0 bases at V and 10 bases at J, with 19 bases between the two ends. Germline V gene lookup returns CDR1 SGDLS and CDR2 YYNGEE. CDR3 length: 16 residues.

This CDR3 reads CASSYDSGVRGYTF. CDR3 nucleotides: TGTGCCAGCAGTTACGACTCAGGGGTTAGGGGCTACACCTTC. This chain uses TRBV27 with TRBJ1-2, with D possibly matching TRBD1 (6 bases). Trimming shortened V by 4 bases and J by 8 bases, and 17 bases separated the two germline ends. Germline V lookup: CDR1 MNHEY, CDR2 SMNVEV (reference sequence). CDR3 length: 14 amino acids.

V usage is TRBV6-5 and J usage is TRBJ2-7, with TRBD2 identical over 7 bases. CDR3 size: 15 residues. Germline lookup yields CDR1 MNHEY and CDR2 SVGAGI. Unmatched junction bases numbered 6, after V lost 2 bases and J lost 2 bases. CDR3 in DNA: TGTGCCAGCAGTTACGTCGCGGGAGTGACCTACGAGCAGTACTTC. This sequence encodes CASSYVAGVTYEQYF.

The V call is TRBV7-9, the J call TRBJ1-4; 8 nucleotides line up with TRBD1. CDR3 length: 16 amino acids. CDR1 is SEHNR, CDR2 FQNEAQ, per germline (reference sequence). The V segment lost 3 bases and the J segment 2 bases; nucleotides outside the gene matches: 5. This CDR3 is CASSLTGARTNEKLFF. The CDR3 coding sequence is TGTGCCAGCAGCTTGACAGGGGCGCGCACTAATGAAAAACTGTTTTTT.

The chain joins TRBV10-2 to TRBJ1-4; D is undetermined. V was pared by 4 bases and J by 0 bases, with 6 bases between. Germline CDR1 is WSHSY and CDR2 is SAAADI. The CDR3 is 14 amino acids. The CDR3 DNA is TGCGCCAGCAGTGGCCTATCAACTAATGAAAAACTGTTTTTT. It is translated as CASSGLSTNEKLFF.

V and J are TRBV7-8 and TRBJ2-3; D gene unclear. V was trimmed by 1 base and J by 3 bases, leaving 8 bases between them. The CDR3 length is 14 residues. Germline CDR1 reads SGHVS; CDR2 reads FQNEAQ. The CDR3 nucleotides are TGTGCCAGCAGCTTAGGGGCTCGGACAGATACGCAGTATTTT. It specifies CASSLGARTDTQYF.

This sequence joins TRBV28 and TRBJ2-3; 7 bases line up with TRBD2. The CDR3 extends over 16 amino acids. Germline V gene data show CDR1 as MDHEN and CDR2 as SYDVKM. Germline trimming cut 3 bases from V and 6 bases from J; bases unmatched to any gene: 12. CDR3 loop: CASSFPPSGLQDTQYF. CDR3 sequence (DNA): TGTGCCAGCAGTTTCCCCCCTAGCGGCTTACAGGATACGCAGTATTTT.

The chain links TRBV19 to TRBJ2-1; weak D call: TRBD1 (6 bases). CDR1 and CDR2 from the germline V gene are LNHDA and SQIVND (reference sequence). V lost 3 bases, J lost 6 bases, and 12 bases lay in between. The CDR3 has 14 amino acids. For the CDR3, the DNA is TGTGCCAGTAGTATGGGGGCCAGAGCCAATGAGCAGTTCTTC. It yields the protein CASSMGARANEQFF.

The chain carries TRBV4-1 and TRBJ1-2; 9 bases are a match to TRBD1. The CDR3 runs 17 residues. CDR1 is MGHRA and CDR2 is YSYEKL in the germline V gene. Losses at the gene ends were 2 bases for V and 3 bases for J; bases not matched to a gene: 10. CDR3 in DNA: TGCGCCAGCAGCCAAATGTCGGGACAGGGATCCCACTATGGCTACACCTTC. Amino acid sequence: CASSQMSGQGSHYGYTF.

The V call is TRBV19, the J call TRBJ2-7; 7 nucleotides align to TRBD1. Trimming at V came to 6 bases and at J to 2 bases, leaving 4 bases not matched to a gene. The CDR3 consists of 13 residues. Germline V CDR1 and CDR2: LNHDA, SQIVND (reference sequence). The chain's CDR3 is CASSRDSPYEQYF. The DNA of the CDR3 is TGTGCCAGTAGCCGGGACAGTCCCTACGAGCAGTACTTC.

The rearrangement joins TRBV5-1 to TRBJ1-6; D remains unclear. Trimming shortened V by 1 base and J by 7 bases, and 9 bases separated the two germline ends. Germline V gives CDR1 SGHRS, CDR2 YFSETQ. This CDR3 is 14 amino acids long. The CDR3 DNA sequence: TGCGCCAGCAGCTTGTTACTAAGCAATTCACCCCTCCACTTT. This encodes CASSLLLSNSPLHF. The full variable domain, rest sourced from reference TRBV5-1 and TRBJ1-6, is KAGVTQTPRYLIKTRGQQVTLSCSPISGHRSVSWYQQTPGQGLQFLFEYFSETQRNKGNFPGRFSGRQFSNSRSEMNVSTLELGDSALYLCASSLLLSNSPLHFGNGTRLTVT.

CDR3 nucleotides: TGTGCCAGCAGCCCAAACAGGGAGGGAAACACCATATATTTT. Translating gives CASSPNREGNTIYF. The V gene is TRBV4-2, the J gene TRBJ1-3; D is perhaps TRBD1 (6 bases). The CDR3 is made up of 14 amino acids. CDR1 is LGHNA and CDR2 is YNFKEQ in the germline V gene. Trimming left V 4 bases short and J 4 bases short, with 11 bases between.

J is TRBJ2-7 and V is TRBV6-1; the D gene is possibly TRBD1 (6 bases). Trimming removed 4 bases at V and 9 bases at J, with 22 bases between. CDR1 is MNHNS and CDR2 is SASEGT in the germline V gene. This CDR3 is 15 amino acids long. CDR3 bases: TGTGCCAGCAGTGCCCGGGACACTCGGTCTGTCGTGCAGTACTTC. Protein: CASSARDTRSVVQYF.

This CDR3 reads CASSSGGKLNTEAFF. As DNA, the CDR3 is TGTGCCAGCAGTTCGGGAGGGAAATTGAACACTGAAGCTTTCTTT. The chain has TRBV28 and TRBJ1-1, with D uncertain. In germline, CDR1 is MDHEN, CDR2 SYDVKM. Deletions cut 4 bases from V and 0 bases from J, with 12 bases between. The CDR3 sequence is 15 residues long.

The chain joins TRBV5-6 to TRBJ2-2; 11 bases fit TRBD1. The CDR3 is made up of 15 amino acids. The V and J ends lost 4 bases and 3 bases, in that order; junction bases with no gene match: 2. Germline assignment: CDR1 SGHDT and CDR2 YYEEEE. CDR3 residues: CASSGTGGDTGELFF. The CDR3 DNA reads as TGTGCCAGCAGCGGGACAGGGGGAGACACCGGGGAGCTGTTTTTT.

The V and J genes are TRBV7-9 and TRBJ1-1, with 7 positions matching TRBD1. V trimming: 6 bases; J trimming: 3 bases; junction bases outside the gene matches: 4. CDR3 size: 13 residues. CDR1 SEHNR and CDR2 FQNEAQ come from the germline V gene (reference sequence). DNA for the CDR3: TGTGCCAGCAGTCCTACAGGGGACACTGAAGCTTTCTTT. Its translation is CASSPTGDTEAFF.